A selection of T cell receptor beta chains follows, all from one sample in a study of T cell responses to AZD1222 COVID-19 vaccine. Libraries were prepared by immunoSEQ multiplex PCR; TCRdb keeps only in-frame clonotypes and omits some of them. The sample has around 100,000 clones; 84% are singletons. Sequencing was performed on peripheral blood, taken on day 0 of AZD1222 vaccination. All receptors derive from an adult in good health. Both conserved end residues are part of each CDR3. Each record gives: clone size, D gene, V gene, J gene, CDR3 DNA, CDR3 protein. A D gene is named only where the DNA matches it firmly. Clone sizes are given selectively: once, few, many, or a class where the clone is expanded.

>.|TRBD1|TRBV7-9|TRBJ1-2
TGTGCCAGCAGTACAGGGGGCAATTATGGTGGCTACACCTTC
CASSTGGNYGGYTF
>few|.|TRBV6-1|TRBJ1-4
TGTGCCAGCAGTGAACGATCGATTGAAGAAAAACTGTTTTTT
CASSERSIEEKLFF
>.|.|TRBV28|TRBJ1-1
TGTGCCAGCAGGGCAGGGTCACAGAACACTGAAGCTTTCTTT
CASRAGSQNTEAFF
>.|.|TRBV29-1|TRBJ1-1
TGCAGCGTTGAGGGAAGGGGCACTGAAGCTTTCTTT
CSVEGRGTEAFF
>.|.|TRBV9|TRBJ2-3
TGTGCCAGCAGCGTAGCTAGTACCGGGGCGAGGAGGACAGATACGCAGTATTTT
CASSVASTGARRTDTQYF
>once|.|TRBV30|TRBJ1-5
TGTGCCTGGAGTGGGACAGTACTAAGCAATCAGCCCCAGCATTTT
CAWSGTVLSNQPQHF
>.|.|TRBV5-4|TRBJ1-3
TGTGCCAGCAGCTTGGCCGGGGCGTACACCATATATTTT
CASSLAGAYTIYF
>.|.|TRBV2|TRBJ1-5
TGTGCCAGCACCCCGGGGGGCCTAGGCAATCAGCCCCAGCATTTT
CASTPGGLGNQPQHF
>few|.|TRBV5-8|TRBJ1-2
TGTGCCAGCAGCCGCCAAGATAACTATGGCTACACCTTC
CASSRQDNYGYTF
>.|.|TRBV19|TRBJ1-4
TGTGCCAGTAGTATCCTGGGGGCAGGTGAAAAACTGTTTTTT
CASSILGAGEKLFF
>.|.|TRBV4-2|TRBJ2-6
TGTGCCAGCAGCCCCTATTCGACTCGGAAAACCTCTGGGGCCAACGTCCTGACTTTC
CASSPYSTRKTSGANVLTF
>few|TRBD1|TRBV3-1/TRBV3-2|TRBJ1-1
TGTGCCAGCAGCCTTGGACAGGGAGTTGATCTGAACACTGAAGCTTTCTTT
CASSLGQGVDLNTEAFF
>.|.|TRBV12-3/TRBV12-4|TRBJ2-1
TGTGCCAGCAGTTTGTACAATGAGCAGTTCTTC
CASSLYNEQFF
>.|TRBD1|TRBV2|TRBJ1-5
TGTGCCAGCAGGGACAGGGCCGCTAGTCAGCCCCAGCATTTT
CASRDRAASQPQHF
>.|.|TRBV3-1/TRBV3-2|TRBJ1-2
TGTGCCAGCAGCCAATTTGGGTTCCGGGCGGGGCCTAACTATGGCTACACCTTC
CASSQFGFRAGPNYGYTF
>.|TRBD1|TRBV18|TRBJ1-1
TGTGCCAGCGCCGAAATGGGAGGGGGCGGCGGAGGAACTGAAGCTTTCTTT
CASAEMGGGGGGTEAFF
>.|TRBD1|TRBV2|TRBJ1-5
TGTGCCAGCAGCCAGGACAGGTACCCTTATAGCAATCAGCCCCAGCATTTT
CASSQDRYPYSNQPQHF
>.|TRBD2|TRBV10-3|TRBJ2-3
TGTGCCATCACCAGACTTGCGGGGGGCGGGGCAGATACGCAGTATTTT
CAITRLAGGGADTQYF
>.|TRBD1|TRBV2|TRBJ2-2
TGTGCCAGCAGCCGGGACAGGGTAAACACCGGGGAGCTGTTTTTT
CASSRDRVNTGELFF
>few|.|TRBV13|TRBJ1-6
TGTGCCAGCAGCCTTGCCGGGGTGAGGGATTCACCCCTCCACTTT
CASSLAGVRDSPLHF
>.|.|TRBV28|TRBJ2-7
TGTGCCAGCAGGAAAACAGGATCAAAAGGCTACGAGCAGTACTTC
CASRKTGSKGYEQYF
>.|TRBD1|TRBV3-1/TRBV3-2|TRBJ2-7
TGTGCCAGCAGCAAACAGGGGATGTTCTCCTACGAGCAGTACTTC
CASSKQGMFSYEQYF
>.|.|TRBV6-5|TRBJ1-5
TGTGCCAGCCACGCGGCGTTTGGTCAGCCCCAGCATTTT
CASHAAFGQPQHF
>.|TRBD1|TRBV3-1/TRBV3-2|TRBJ1-2
TGTGCCAGCAGCCAAGACAGGGGGCGCGACTATGGCTACACCTTC
CASSQDRGRDYGYTF
>.|.|TRBV28|TRBJ2-7
TGTGCCAGCAGTCAGACTACCTACGAGCAGTACTTC
CASSQTTYEQYF
>medium-sized|.|TRBV28|TRBJ1-5
TGTGCCAGCAGTTTGATGGGGGTTCGCAATCAGCCCCAGCATTTT
CASSLMGVRNQPQHF
>.|.|TRBV28|TRBJ2-7
TGTGCCAGCAAGGGGGGCGGGAGCCTAACCTACGAGCAGTACTTC
CASKGGGSLTYEQYF
>.|.|TRBV29-1|TRBJ2-5
TGCAGCGTTGGAGAAGAGACCCAGTACTTC
CSVGEETQYF
>once|.|TRBV6-2/TRBV6-3|TRBJ2-7
TGTGCCAGCAGTCAATCAGTTCCCTACGAGCAGTACTTC
CASSQSVPYEQYF
>.|.|TRBV2|TRBJ2-2
TGTGCCAGCAGCCAGGGGTTTAACACCGGGGAGCTGTTTTTT
CASSQGFNTGELFF
>.|TRBD1|TRBV18|TRBJ1-4
TGTGCCAGCTCACGACGGACAGGGGTTGAGTCTAATGAAAAACTGTTTTTT
CASSRRTGVESNEKLFF
>.|.|TRBV28|TRBJ1-4
TGTGCCAGCAGTTCTCGCCCGGGGAGGTTTGATGAAAAACTGTTTTTT
CASSSRPGRFDEKLFF
>.|.|TRBV15|TRBJ1-1
TGTGCCACCAGCAGAGGGCAGTTGGCTGAAGCTTTCTTT
CATSRGQLAEAFF
>.|TRBD2|TRBV7-2|TRBJ2-5
TGTGCCAGCAGCTTAGCCCAAGCGGGAGAAGGAGAGACCCAGTACTTC
CASSLAQAGEGETQYF
>once|.|TRBV11-2|TRBJ2-1
TGTGCCAGCAGCTTGGGACTTCAACGTGAGCAGTTCTTC
CASSLGLQREQFF
>.|TRBD1|TRBV10-3|TRBJ1-6
TGTGCCATCAGTGAGGCGGACAGGGGTAATTCACCCCTCCACTTT
CAISEADRGNSPLHF